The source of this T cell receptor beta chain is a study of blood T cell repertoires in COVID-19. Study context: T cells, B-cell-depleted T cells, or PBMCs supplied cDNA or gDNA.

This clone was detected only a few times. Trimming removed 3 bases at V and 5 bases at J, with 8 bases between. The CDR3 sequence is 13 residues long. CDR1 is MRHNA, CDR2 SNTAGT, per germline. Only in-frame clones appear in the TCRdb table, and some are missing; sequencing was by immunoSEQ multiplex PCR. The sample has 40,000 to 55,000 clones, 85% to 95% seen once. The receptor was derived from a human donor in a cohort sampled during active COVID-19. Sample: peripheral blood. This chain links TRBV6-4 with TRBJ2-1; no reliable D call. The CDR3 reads CASSDGPNNEQFF. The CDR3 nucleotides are TGTGCCAGCAGTGATGGCCCCAACAATGAGCAGTTCTTC.